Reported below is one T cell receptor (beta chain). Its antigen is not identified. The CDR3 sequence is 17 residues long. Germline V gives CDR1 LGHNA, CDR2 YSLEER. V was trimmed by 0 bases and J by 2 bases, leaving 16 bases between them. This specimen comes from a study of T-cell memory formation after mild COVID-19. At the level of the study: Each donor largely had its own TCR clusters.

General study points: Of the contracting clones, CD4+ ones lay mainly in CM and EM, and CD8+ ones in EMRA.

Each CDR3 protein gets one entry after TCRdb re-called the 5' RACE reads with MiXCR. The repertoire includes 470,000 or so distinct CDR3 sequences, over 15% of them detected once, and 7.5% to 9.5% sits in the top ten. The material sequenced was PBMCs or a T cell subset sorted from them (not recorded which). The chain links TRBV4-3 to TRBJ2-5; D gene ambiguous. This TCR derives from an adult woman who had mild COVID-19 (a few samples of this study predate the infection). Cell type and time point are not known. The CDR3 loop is CASSQERWAERQETQYF. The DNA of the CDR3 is TGCGCCAGCAGCCAAGAGAGATGGGCAGAGAGGCAAGAGACCCAGTACTTC.